Below, 30 T cell receptor beta chains from the same sample are listed, as sequenced in a study of CXCR3-negative and CXCR3-positive naive CD8 T cells. Overall study results and limits: CXCR3-positive naive cells had more hydrophobic TRB CDR3s than CXCR3-negative naive cells.

All TRB cDNA libraries came from 5' RACE performed with UMI labels. TCRdb reworked the 5' RACE reads into one entry per CDR3 protein, no DNA. The sample features approximately 120,000 distinct CDR3 sequences, with around 0.36% in its top ten. The antigens for these receptors are not known. Material for sequencing was naive CXCR3+ CD8+ T cells from blood. Regarding subset: CD45RO-CCR7+CD27+CD95- naive CD8+ T cells expressing CXCR3 (TNR3+). These receptors all come from a human donor in good health. Some clones in this sample may be carry-over from other donors' samples.

The chain joins TRBV27 to TRBJ2-1. The CDR3 loop spans 16 amino acids. Per the germline V gene, CDR1 is MNHEY and CDR2 is SMNVEV (reference sequence). The chain's CDR3 is CASSLSVGTLYNEQFF.

The chain has TRBV15 and TRBJ1-6; the TCRdb D gene call, TRBD1, has no DNA to confirm it. The CDR3 contains 16 residues. Germline values: CDR1 LNHNV, CDR2 YYDKDF (reference sequence). CDR3 in amino acids: CATSRDRDRHNSPLHF.

The gene calls are TRBV7-8 and TRBJ1-2; TCRdb's D call, TRBD1, is unchecked because there is no DNA. The CDR3 totals 15 residues. Germline CDR1 reads SGHVS; CDR2 reads FQNEAQ. CDR3 region: CASSLGQGANYGYTF.

The chain links TRBV27 to TRBJ2-2; TCRdb's assignment of TRBD2 cannot be checked, as there is no DNA. CDR1 and CDR2 (germline): MNHEY, SMNVEV (reference sequence). The CDR3 runs to 16 residues. The CDR3 sequence: CASSLGTAPNTGELFF.

V is TRBV6-6 and J is TRBJ2-7; TCRdb's D call, TRBD1, is unchecked because there is no DNA. Germline assignment: CDR1 MNHNY and CDR2 SVGAGI (reference sequence). The CDR3 is 13 amino acids. CDR3 loop: CASSPGQLYEQYF.

V and J are TRBV19 and TRBJ1-1; TCRdb lists TRBD1, though no DNA is available to test this call. This CDR3 spans 16 amino acids. Germline CDR1 is LNHDA and CDR2 is SQIVND (reference sequence). CDR3 sequence reads: CASSIPRTQGSNEAFF.

The chain links TRBV9 to TRBJ2-1; the TCRdb call, TRBD1, lacks DNA for checking. Germline lookup yields CDR1 SGDLS and CDR2 YYNGEE. The CDR3 is 13 residues long. CDR3 residues: CASSGGTGREQFF.

The V and J genes are TRBV3-1 and TRBJ2-7. Germline V gives CDR1 LGHDT, CDR2 YNNKEL (reference sequence). CDR3 size: 14 residues. This CDR3 reads CASSFGQGTYEQYF.

The rearrangement links TRBV5-1 to TRBJ2-1; TCRdb outputs TRBD2, but without DNA this stays unchecked. CDR3 size: 17 residues. CDR1 and CDR2 from the germline V gene are SGHRS and YFSETQ. The chain's CDR3 is CASSLKTRLADYNEQFF. Variable domain in full (rest from reference TRBV5-1 and TRBJ2-1): KAGVTQTPRYLIKTRGQQVTLSCSPISGHRSVSWYQQTPGQGLQFLFEYFSETQRNKGNFPGRFSGRQFSNSRSEMNVSTLELGDSALYLCASSLKTRLADYNEQFFGPGTRLTVL.

The V call is TRBV5-5, the J call TRBJ1-5; the D call from TCRdb, TRBD1, cannot be confirmed without DNA. This CDR3 contains 13 residues. From germline, CDR1 is SGHKS and CDR2 YYEKEE (reference sequence). The chain's CDR3 is CASSWGGYGPQHF.

The chain uses TRBV11-2 and TRBJ2-5; the TCRdb call, TRBD1, lacks DNA for checking. The CDR3 length is 18 residues. Germline V CDR1 and CDR2: SGHAT, FQNNGV. The CDR3 loop reads CASSPPRLGTANGETQYF.

V is TRBV5-1 and J is TRBJ2-7; TCRdb reports TRBD1, a call that lacks DNA to check it against. The CDR3 length is 13 residues. Germline V gene sequence: CDR1 SGHRS, CDR2 YFSETQ. The CDR3 region is CASRTDRGGEQYF.

The V and J genes are TRBV7-9 and TRBJ2-7; TCRdb's D gene call, TRBD1, goes unchecked for lack of DNA. This CDR3 contains 16 residues. Germline loops: CDR1 SEHNR, CDR2 FQNEAQ (reference sequence). The CDR3 spells CASSSRTRGNPYEQYF.

The rearrangement joins TRBV7-9 to TRBJ2-2; the TCRdb D gene call, TRBD2, has no DNA to confirm it. CDR3 length: 16 residues. Germline-derived CDR1 and CDR2 are SEHNR and FQNEAQ (reference sequence). The CDR3: CASSSNAGLNTGELFF.

The chain links TRBV9 to TRBJ2-1; TCRdb calls TRBD1, which cannot be checked without DNA. The CDR3 covers 16 residues. The germline V gene has CDR1 SGDLS and CDR2 YYNGEE. Here the CDR3 reads CASSVGQDSSYNGQFF.

The V and J genes are TRBV7-9 and TRBJ2-5. This CDR3 has 13 residues. Germline V gives CDR1 SEHNR, CDR2 FQNEAQ (reference sequence). This CDR3 is CASRGAGQETQYF.

The chain couples TRBV12-5 to TRBJ2-3; TCRdb gives TRBD2 as the D gene, but with no DNA this cannot be confirmed. CDR1 and CDR2 from the germline V gene are LGHNT and FRNRAP. The CDR3 loop spans 15 amino acids. The CDR3 sequence: CASAASGASTDTQYF.

This chain uses TRBV28 with TRBJ2-7; TCRdb reports TRBD1, a call that lacks DNA to check it against. Looked up from germline, CDR1 is MDHEN and CDR2 is SYDVKM. The CDR3 totals 14 residues. CDR3: CASSWTGELNEQYF.

The chain has TRBV5-1 and TRBJ2-1; TCRdb's D call of TRBD2 is untestable without DNA. Looked up from germline, CDR1 is SGHRS and CDR2 is YFSETQ. The CDR3 contains 17 residues. CDR3 in amino acids: CASSLEAGVPPYNEQFF.

The gene calls are TRBV9 and TRBJ1-3. This CDR3 is built from 15 residues. CDR1 is SGDLS and CDR2 is YYNGEE in the germline V gene. The CDR3 protein is CASSVGLSSGNTIYF.

The J gene is TRBJ2-1, the V gene TRBV4-1; TCRdb designates TRBD1, a call that cannot be tested without DNA. This CDR3 region has 17 residues. CDR1 MGHRA and CDR2 YSYEKL come from the germline V gene. This chain's CDR3 is CASSFLWTGGSYNEQFF.

CDR3 sequence reads: CASSPPRVRGEMNTEAFF. V is TRBV12-3 or TRBV12-4 and J is TRBJ1-1; TCRdb returns TRBD1, unconfirmable since there is no DNA. This CDR3 is 18 amino acids long.

This chain uses TRBV5-6 with TRBJ2-2. The CDR3 consists of 14 residues. Per germline, CDR1 SGHDT and CDR2 YYEEEE. CDR3 protein: CASSFPRNTGELFF.

The chain employs TRBV9 and TRBJ2-3; TCRdb outputs TRBD1, but without DNA this stays unchecked. The CDR3 has 15 residues. The germline V gene has CDR1 SGDLS and CDR2 YYNGEE. This chain's CDR3 is CASTVASGGKDTQYF.

The chain joins TRBV29-1 to TRBJ2-7. The CDR3 sequence is 16 residues long. The germline CDR1 and CDR2 sequences are SQVTM and ANQGSEA. The CDR3: CSVEDFDRVDSYEQYF.

The chain employs TRBV23-1 and TRBJ2-4; TCRdb indicates TRBD1, and absent DNA this call remains unverified. TRBV23-1 is identified as an open reading frame with a role that is uncertain. CDR3 length equals 14 residues. This chain's CDR3 is CASGKDGQKNIQYF.

The chain uses TRBV7-9 and TRBJ1-5. From germline, CDR1 is SEHNR and CDR2 FQNEAQ (reference sequence). This CDR3 has 14 amino acids. The CDR3 reads CASSQNQDNQPQHF.

The chain combines TRBV10-3 with TRBJ1-5; the D call of TRBD1 rests on TCRdb alone, since no DNA is present to check it. The CDR3 runs to 16 residues. The germline gives CDR1 ENHRY, CDR2 SYGVKD. CDR3 region: CAISDIPGGSNQPQHF.

This rearrangement joins TRBV20-1 to TRBJ2-3. Looked up from germline, CDR1 is DFQATT and CDR2 is SNEGSKA (reference sequence). This CDR3 region has 13 residues. The CDR3 loop reads CSAGQASTDTQYF.

J is TRBJ2-5 and V is TRBV6-2 or TRBV6-3; TCRdb outputs TRBD1, but without DNA this stays unchecked. Germline assignment: CDR1 MNHEY and CDR2 SVGEGT. The length of the CDR3 is 14 residues. CDR3 in amino acids: CASSYGGRRETQYF.